The rows below give T cell receptor beta chains drawn from one sample of a study of blood T cells in healthy people across ages. TCRdb re-analysed the 5' RACE reads in MiXCR, keeping a single row per CDR3 protein. The repertoire holds under 950,000 distinct CDR3 sequences, approximately 22% seen once, with less than 25% in the top ten. The material sequenced was blood. Receptor source: a man between 65 and 79 years old in good health. The CDR3 runs from the conserved cysteine through the conserved F or W. The order of the fields is J gene, V gene, clone size, D gene, CDR3 DNA, CDR3 protein. D genes are given only for firm matches. Clone size is given for some rows only: seen once, a few or many times, or a class if the clone is expanded.

TRBJ2-7,TRBV7-9,few,NA,TGTGCCAGCAGCTTGCCCGGGGCCTACGAGCAGTACTTC,CASSLPGAYEQYF
TRBJ2-3,TRBV28,NA,NA,TGTGCCAGCACCACTTGGGAGGGGGCGCGAGCGGATACGCAGTATTTT,CASTTWEGARADTQYF
TRBJ2-5,TRBV7-2,NA,NA,TGTGCCAGCAGCTTAAGGCACAGGGAGGGGACCCAGTACTTC,CASSLRHREGTQYF
TRBJ1-4,TRBV10-3,few,NA,TGTGCCGCCCGCGGGGGGTCAACTAATGAAAAACTGTTTTTT,CAARGGSTNEKLFF
TRBJ1-4,TRBV5-1,few,NA,TGCGCCAGCAGCTTGCGGCCACCTCTTGCAACTAATGAAAAACTGTTTTTT,CASSLRPPLATNEKLFF
TRBJ2-7,TRBV28,NA,NA,TGTGCCAGCAGTCCCCCCGGGTCTTTCTACGAGCAGTACTTC,CASSPPGSFYEQYF
TRBJ2-1,TRBV7-2,NA,TRBD1,TGTGCCAGCAGCCTGGGGGGACAGGGTTATGAGCAGTTCTTC,CASSLGGQGYEQFF
TRBJ1-2,TRBV30,NA,TRBD1,TGTGCCTGGAGTGTACACACAGGGGGCAGTGGCTACACCTTC,CAWSVHTGGSGYTF
TRBJ2-7,TRBV5-6,NA,NA,TGTGCCAGCAGCGTTCGGACGCTATCCTACGAGCAGTACTTC,CASSVRTLSYEQYF
TRBJ2-3,TRBV27,NA,NA,TGTGCCAGCAGTTTGTGGGGGGGCCGGACCACAGATACGCAGTATTTT,CASSLWGGRTTDTQYF
TRBJ1-3,TRBV30,once,NA,TGTGCCTGGAGGCGGCGGGGTTCTGGAAACACCATATATTTT,CAWRRRGSGNTIYF
TRBJ1-6,TRBV7-2,few,NA,TGTGCCAGCAGCCTCCCTGGAGGAGGTAATTCACCCCTCCACTTT,CASSLPGGGNSPLHF
TRBJ1-1,TRBV30,NA,TRBD1,TGTGCCTGGAGTCCAGGGGGGAACACTGAAGCTTTCTTT,CAWSPGGNTEAFF
TRBJ2-1,TRBV3-1,NA,TRBD2,TGTGCCAGCAGCCAAGTTGTGGCTAGCGGGGGAAATGAGCAGTTCTTC,CASSQVVASGGNEQFF
TRBJ2-2,TRBV5-1,NA,NA,TGCGCCAGCAGCATAAGCAACACCGGGGAGCTGTTTTTT,CASSISNTGELFF
TRBJ2-3,TRBV30,few,NA,TGTGCCTGGAGCCTAGCGTTGAGCGCTGGCACAGATACGCAGTATTTT,CAWSLALSAGTDTQYF
TRBJ1-1,TRBV7-2,few,NA,TGTGCCAGCAGCTTATCCCCAGGCCGATGGGAGAACACTGAAGCTTTCTTT,CASSLSPGRWENTEAFF
TRBJ2-3,TRBV7-3,few,NA,TGTGCCAGCAGCTTACAAGGGATGGCTAGCTTCCCAGATACGCAGTATTTT,CASSLQGMASFPDTQYF
TRBJ2-2,TRBV20-1,NA,TRBD1,TGCAGTGCTCGGACAGGGAGGACCGGGGAGCTGTTTTTT,CSARTGRTGELFF
TRBJ2-1,TRBV29-1,NA,NA,TGCAGCGTTGTAGGGCAGGGCATCAACAATGAGCAGTTCTTC,CSVVGQGINNEQFF
TRBJ2-3,TRBV7-9,few,NA,TGTGCCAGCAGCCTGGGGACCGTAACTCGTCAGTATTTT,CASSLGTVTRQYF
TRBJ2-5,TRBV10-3,few,TRBD2,TGTGCCATCAGTGTCGGACTAGCGGGAGGACAGGGGGAGACCCAGTACTTC,CAISVGLAGGQGETQYF
TRBJ2-3,TRBV20-1,NA,NA,TGCAGTGCTAGAGTCGTGGGCACAGATACGCAGTATTTT,CSARVVGTDTQYF
TRBJ2-7,TRBV20-1,NA,NA,TGCAGTGCTTCCCCATTTCACGAGCAGTACTTC,CSASPFHEQYF
TRBJ1-6,TRBV4-3,NA,TRBD1,TGCGCCAGCAGCGGGCAGACAGGGAATAATTCACCCCTCCACTTT,CASSGQTGNNSPLHF
TRBJ2-5,TRBV25-1,few,TRBD2,TGTGCCAGCAGGTGGGAGGGACAAGAGACCCAGTACTTC,CASRWEGQETQYF
TRBJ1-1,TRBV7-8,NA,NA,TGTGCCAGCAGCCCCCAGGGGATACGGGACACTGAAGCTTTCTTT,CASSPQGIRDTEAFF
TRBJ2-7,TRBV20-1,few,TRBD1,TGCAGTGCCACCGCCCCCGGGACAGAGACCTCCTACGAGCAGTACTTC,CSATAPGTETSYEQYF
TRBJ2-1,TRBV4-1,NA,TRBD2,TGCGCCAGCAGCCAAGATGAAGTTCGAGCGGGAAGCAATGAGCAGTTCTTC,CASSQDEVRAGSNEQFF
TRBJ1-2,TRBV3-1,few,TRBD1,TGTGCCAGCAGTCCCGGGACAGGGGGAGGGTATGGCTACACCTTC,CASSPGTGGGYGYTF
TRBJ2-4,TRBV6-6,many,NA,TGTGCCAGCAGTGTCGGGTATTTAGCCAAAAACATTCAGTACTTC,CASSVGYLAKNIQYF
TRBJ1-1,TRBV3-1,NA,NA,TGTGCCAGCAGCCAAGCCGGGCCCCAGAGGGCTTTCTTT,CASSQAGPQRAFF
TRBJ1-6,TRBV9,many,TRBD1,TGTGCCAGCAGCGCCCGGACAGGGTCAGGAAATTCACCCCTCCACTTT,CASSARTGSGNSPLHF
TRBJ1-2,TRBV24-1,NA,TRBD1,TGTGCCACCAGTGATACTAGGACAGGGCTTGGCTATGGCTACACCTTC,CATSDTRTGLGYGYTF
TRBJ2-5,TRBV5-1,NA,NA,TGCGCCAGCAGCTTGCCGGACCGTCGAGAAGAGACCCAGTACTTC,CASSLPDRREETQYF
TRBJ1-2,TRBV20-1,NA,NA,TGCAGTGCTAGAGTTATAGGGGCCGAGACTAACTATGGCTACACCTTC,CSARVIGAETNYGYTF